Each of the 7 T cell receptor beta chains below was sequenced from the same sample in a study of control samples from healthy donors and cancer patients. The data were produced by immunoSEQ multiplex PCR, yet TCRdb's version contains in-frame clones alone and is incomplete. This sample has approximately 130,000 clones, with 80% to 90% found just once. The sequencing sample was made of blood. The receptor set was obtained from a man in his forties in good health.

V is TRBV7-2 and J is TRBJ2-7, with TRBD2 matching over 15 bases. With V trimmed by 5 bases and J by 7 bases, 9 bases remained unmatched. The CDR3 has 16 residues. The germline V gene encodes CDR1 SGHTA and CDR2 FQGNSA. CDR3 coding DNA: TGTGCCAGCAGCACCCGGACTAGCGGGGGGGCCGCTGAGCAGTACTTC. As protein: CASSTRTSGGAAEQYF.

The chain joins TRBV11-2 to TRBJ1-4, with D possibly being TRBD1 (5 bases). V was pared by 5 bases and J by 13 bases, with 14 bases between. The germline CDR1 and CDR2 sequences are SGHAT and FQNNGV. The CDR3 has 12 amino acids. CDR3 coding DNA: TGTGCCAGCAGCCTGGGACCCATAAGACTGTTTTTT. It yields the protein CASSLGPIRLFF.

The rearrangement links TRBV25-1 to TRBJ1-2; D uncertain. The CDR3 is 14 residues long. Trimming left V 3 bases short and J 4 bases short, with 12 bases between. Germline assignment: CDR1 MGHDK and CDR2 SYGVNS. CDR3 residues: CASSDLLDGYGYTF. In DNA, the CDR3 is TGTGCCAGCAGTGACCTCCTGGACGGCTATGGCTACACCTTC.

J is TRBJ1-1 and V is TRBV25-1; possible D gene TRBD1, 6 bases. This CDR3 has 14 residues. Trimming removed 4 bases from V and 4 bases from J, with 13 bases in between. Looked up from germline, CDR1 is MGHDK and CDR2 is SYGVNS. CDR3 amino acids: CASSAGAGATEAFF. In DNA form, the CDR3 reads TGTGCCAGCAGTGCCGGGGCGGGGGCCACTGAAGCTTTCTTT.

This chain joins TRBV7-6 and TRBJ2-3; D uncertain. The CDR3 contains 17 residues. Germline CDR1 and CDR2: SGHVS and FNYEAQ. V lost 2 bases and J 2 bases, leaving 17 bases between the germline ends. CDR3 region: CASSLNSPHTHTDTQYF. CDR3 nucleotide sequence: TGTGCCAGCAGCTTAAACAGCCCTCACACACACACAGATACGCAGTATTTT.

The rearrangement links TRBV7-2 to TRBJ1-2; tentative D call: TRBD1 (5 bases). The V gene's germline CDR1 is SGHTA and CDR2 FQGNSA. The CDR3 length is 13 residues. V dropped 3 bases and J dropped 7 bases, with 12 bases sitting between them. The DNA for the CDR3 is TGTGCCAGCAGCTTGATTGGGGCGTTTGGCTACACCTTC. It encodes CASSLIGAFGYTF.

The chain is built from TRBV7-9 and TRBJ2-3; D not resolved. Germline-derived CDR1 and CDR2 are SEHNR and FQNEAQ (reference sequence). The CDR3 consists of 14 residues. The V and J ends lost 5 bases and 0 bases respectively, with 9 bases between them. CDR3 nucleotide sequence: TGTGCCAGCAGCCAAGGCTCGAGCACAGATACGCAGTATTTT. As protein: CASSQGSSTDTQYF.